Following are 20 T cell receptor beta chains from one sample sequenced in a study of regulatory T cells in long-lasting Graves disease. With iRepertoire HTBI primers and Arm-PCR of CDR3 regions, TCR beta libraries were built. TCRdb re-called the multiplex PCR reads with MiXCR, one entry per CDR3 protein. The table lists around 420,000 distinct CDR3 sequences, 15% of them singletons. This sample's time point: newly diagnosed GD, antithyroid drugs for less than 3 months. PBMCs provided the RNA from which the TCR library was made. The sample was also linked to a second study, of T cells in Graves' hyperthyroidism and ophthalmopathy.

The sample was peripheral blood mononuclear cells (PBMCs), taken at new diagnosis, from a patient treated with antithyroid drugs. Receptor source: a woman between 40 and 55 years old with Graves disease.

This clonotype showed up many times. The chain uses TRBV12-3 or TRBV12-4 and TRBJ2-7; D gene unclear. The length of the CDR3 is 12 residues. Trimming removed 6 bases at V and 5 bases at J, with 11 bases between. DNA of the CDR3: TGTGCCAGCAGCTTCACCCGAGACGAGCAGTACTTC. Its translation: CASSFTRDEQYF.

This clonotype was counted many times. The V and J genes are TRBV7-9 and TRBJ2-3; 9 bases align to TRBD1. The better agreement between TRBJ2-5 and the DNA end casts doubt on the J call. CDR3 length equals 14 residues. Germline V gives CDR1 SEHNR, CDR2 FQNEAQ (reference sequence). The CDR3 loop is CASSPDRGNQAQYF. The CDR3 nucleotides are TGTGCCAGCAGCCCGGACAGGGGCAACCAGGCCCAGTACTTC.

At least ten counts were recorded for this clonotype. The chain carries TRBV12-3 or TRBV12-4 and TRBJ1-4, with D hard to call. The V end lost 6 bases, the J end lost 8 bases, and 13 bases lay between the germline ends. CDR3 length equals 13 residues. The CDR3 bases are TGTGCCAGCAGCGGGCGGGATAACGAAAAACTGTTTTTT. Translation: CASSGRDNEKLFF.

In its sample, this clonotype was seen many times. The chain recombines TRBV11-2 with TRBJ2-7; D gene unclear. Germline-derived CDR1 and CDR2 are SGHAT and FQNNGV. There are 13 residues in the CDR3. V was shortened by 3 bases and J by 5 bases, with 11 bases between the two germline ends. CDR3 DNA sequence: TGTGCCAGCAGCTTCGGTCCTGGGCACGAGCAGTACTTC. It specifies CASSFGPGHEQYF.

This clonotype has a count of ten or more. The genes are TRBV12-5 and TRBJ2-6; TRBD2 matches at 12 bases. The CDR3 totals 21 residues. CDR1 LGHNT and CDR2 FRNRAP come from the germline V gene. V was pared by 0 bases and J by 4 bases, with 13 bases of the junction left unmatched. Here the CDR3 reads CASGLVLAGGPAFSGANVLTF. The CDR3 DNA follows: TGTGCTAGTGGTTTGGTGCTAGCGGGAGGGCCGGCGTTTTCCGGGGCCAACGTCCTGACTTTC.

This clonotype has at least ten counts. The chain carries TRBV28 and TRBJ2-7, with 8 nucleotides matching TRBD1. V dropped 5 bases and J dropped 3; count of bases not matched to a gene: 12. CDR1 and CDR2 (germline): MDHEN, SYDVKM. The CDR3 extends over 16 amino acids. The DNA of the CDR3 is TGTGCCAGCAGTGGCAGGGGGCCCCCGGTGGACTACGAGCAGTACTTC. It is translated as CASSGRGPPVDYEQYF. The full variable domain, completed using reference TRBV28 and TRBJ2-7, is DVKVTQSSRYLVKRTGEKVFLECVQDMDHENMFWYRQDPGLGLRLIYFSYDVKMKEKGDIPEGYSVSREKKERFSLILESASTNQTSMYLCASSGRGPPVDYEQYFGPGTRLTVT.

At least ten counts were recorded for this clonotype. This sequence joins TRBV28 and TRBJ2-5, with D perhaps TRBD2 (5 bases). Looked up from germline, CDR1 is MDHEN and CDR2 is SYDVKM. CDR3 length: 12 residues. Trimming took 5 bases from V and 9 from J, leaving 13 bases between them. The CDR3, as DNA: TGTGCCAGCAGTACCCAGCTCGGGGCCCAGTACTTC. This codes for CASSTQLGAQYF. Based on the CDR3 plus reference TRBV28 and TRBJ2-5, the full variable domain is DVKVTQSSRYLVKRTGEKVFLECVQDMDHENMFWYRQDPGLGLRLIYFSYDVKMKEKGDIPEGYSVSREKKERFSLILESASTNQTSMYLCASSTQLGAQYFGPGTRLLVL.

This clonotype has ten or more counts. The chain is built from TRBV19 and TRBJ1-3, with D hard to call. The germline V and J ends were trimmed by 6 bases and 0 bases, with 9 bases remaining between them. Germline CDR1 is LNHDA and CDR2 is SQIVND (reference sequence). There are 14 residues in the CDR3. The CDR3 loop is CASRQDYSGNTIYF. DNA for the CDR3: TGTGCCAGTAGGCAGGACTACTCTGGAAACACCATATATTTT.

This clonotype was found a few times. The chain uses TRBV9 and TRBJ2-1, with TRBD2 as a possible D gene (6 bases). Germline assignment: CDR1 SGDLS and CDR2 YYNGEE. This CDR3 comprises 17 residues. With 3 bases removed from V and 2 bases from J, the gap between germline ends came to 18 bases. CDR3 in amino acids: CASSGTSTQEPYNEQFF. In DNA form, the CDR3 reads TGTGCCAGCAGCGGAACTAGCACTCAAGAGCCCTACAATGAGCAGTTCTTC.

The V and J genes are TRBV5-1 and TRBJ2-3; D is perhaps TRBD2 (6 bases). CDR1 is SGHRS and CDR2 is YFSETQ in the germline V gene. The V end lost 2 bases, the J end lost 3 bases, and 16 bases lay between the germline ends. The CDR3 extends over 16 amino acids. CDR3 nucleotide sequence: TGCGCCAGCAGCTTTTTAGTCGGTAGCGGTACAGATACGCAGTATTTT. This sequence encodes CASSFLVGSGTDTQYF.

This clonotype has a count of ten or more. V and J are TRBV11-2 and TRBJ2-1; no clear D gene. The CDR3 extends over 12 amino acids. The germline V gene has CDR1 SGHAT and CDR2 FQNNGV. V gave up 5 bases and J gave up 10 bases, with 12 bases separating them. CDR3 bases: TGTGCCAGCAGCCACCAGTATCCGGAGCAGTTCTTC. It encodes CASSHQYPEQFF.

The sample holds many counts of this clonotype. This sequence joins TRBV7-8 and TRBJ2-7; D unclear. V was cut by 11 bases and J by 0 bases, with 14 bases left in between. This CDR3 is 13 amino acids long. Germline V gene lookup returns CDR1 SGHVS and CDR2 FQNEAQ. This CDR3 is CASGRIDSYEQYF. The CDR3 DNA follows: TGTGCCTCCGGGCGGATCGACTCCTACGAGCAGTACTTC. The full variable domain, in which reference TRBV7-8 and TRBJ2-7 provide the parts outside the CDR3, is GAGVSQSPRYKVAKRGQDVALRCDPISGHVSLFWYQQALGQGPEFLTYFQNEAQLDKSGLPSDRFFAERPEGSVSTLKIQRTQQEDSAVYLCASGRIDSYEQYFGPGTRLTVT.

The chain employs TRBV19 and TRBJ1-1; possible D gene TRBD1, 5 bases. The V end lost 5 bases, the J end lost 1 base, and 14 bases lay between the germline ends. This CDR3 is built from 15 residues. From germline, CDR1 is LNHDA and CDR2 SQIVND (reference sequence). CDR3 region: CASSAGGGPNTEAFF. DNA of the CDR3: TGTGCCAGTAGTGCGGGGGGGGGACCGAACACTGAAGCTTTCTTT.

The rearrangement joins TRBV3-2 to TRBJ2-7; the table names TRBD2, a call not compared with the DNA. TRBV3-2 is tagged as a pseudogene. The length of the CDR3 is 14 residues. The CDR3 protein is CASSEGTGGDEQYF. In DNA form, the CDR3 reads TGTGCCAGCAGCGAAGGGACGGGAGGAGACGAGCAGTACTTC.

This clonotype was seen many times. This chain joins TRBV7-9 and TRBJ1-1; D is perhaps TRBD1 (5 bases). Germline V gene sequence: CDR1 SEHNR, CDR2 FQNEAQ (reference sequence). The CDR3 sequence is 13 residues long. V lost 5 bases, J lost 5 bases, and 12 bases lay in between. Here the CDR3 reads CASSPSGRTEAFF. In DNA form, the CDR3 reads TGTGCCAGCAGCCCATCGGGACGGACTGAAGCTTTCTTT.

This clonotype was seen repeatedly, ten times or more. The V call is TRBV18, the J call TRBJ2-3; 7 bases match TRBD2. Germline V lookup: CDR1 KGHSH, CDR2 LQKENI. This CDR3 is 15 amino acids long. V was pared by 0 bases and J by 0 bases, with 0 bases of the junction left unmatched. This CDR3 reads CASSPPGLSTDTQYF. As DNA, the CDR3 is TGTGCCAGCTCACCACCGGGACTAAGCACAGATACGCAGTATTTT.

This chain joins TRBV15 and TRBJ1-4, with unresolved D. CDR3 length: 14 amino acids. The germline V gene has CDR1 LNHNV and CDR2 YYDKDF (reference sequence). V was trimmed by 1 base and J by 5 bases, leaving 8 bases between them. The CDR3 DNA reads TGTGCCACCAGCAGAGGGGCCCTAAATGAAAAACTGTTTTTT. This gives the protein CATSRGALNEKLFF.

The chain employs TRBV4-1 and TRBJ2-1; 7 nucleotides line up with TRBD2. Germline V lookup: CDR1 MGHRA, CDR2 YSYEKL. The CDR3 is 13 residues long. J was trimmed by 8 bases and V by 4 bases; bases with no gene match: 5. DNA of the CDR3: TGCGCCAGCAGCCGGGCGGGAGTCGATGAGCAGTTCTTC. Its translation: CASSRAGVDEQFF.

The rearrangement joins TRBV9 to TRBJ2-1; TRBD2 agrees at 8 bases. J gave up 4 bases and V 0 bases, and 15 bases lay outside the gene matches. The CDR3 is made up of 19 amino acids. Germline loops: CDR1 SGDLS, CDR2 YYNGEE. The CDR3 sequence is CASSVEGGGAGVVYNEQFF. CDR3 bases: TGTGCCAGCAGCGTAGAAGGAGGGGGAGCGGGAGTCGTTTACAATGAGCAGTTCTTC.

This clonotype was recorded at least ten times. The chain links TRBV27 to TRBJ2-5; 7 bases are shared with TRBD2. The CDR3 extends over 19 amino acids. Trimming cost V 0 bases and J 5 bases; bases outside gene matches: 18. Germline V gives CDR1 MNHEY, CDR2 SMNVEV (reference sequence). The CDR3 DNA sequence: TGTGCCAGCAGTTTATCAAGAAGTACTCTAGCGACAGCGGGGGAGACCCAGTACTTC. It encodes CASSLSRSTLATAGETQYF.